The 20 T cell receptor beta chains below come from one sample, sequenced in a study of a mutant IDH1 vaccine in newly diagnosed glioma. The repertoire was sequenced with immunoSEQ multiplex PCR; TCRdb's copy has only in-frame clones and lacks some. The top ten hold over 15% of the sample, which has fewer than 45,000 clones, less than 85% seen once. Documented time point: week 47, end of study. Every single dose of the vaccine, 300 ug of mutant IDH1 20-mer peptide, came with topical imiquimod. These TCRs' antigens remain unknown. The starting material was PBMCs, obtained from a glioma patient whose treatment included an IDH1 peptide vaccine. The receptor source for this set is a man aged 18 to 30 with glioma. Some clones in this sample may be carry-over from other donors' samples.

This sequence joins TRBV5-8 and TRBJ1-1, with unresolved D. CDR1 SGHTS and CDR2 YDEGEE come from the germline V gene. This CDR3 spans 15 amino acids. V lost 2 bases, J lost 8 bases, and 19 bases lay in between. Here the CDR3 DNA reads TGTGCCAGCAGCTTAATGTCCACCGTCTTATGGGAAGCTTTCTTT. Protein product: CASSLMSTVLWEAFF.

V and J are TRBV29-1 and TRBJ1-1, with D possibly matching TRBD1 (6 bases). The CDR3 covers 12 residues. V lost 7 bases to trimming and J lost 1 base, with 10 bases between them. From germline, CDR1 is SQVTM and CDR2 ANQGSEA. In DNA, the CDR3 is TGCAGCGCACAGGGTTGGAACACTGAAGCTTTCTTT. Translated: CSAQGWNTEAFF.

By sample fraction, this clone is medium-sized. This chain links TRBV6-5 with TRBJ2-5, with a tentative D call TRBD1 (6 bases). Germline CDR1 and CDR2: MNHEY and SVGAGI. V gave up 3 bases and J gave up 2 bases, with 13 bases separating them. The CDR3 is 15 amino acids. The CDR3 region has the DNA TGTGCCAGCAGTTATACAGGGAAATTTCAAGAGACCCAGTACTTC. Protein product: CASSYTGKFQETQYF.

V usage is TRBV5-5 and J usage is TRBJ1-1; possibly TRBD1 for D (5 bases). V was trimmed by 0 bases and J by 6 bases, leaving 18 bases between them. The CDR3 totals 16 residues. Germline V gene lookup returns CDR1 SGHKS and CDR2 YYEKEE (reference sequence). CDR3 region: CASSLAAGRGRSEAFF. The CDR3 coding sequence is TGTGCCAGCAGCTTGGCAGCAGGGAGGGGTAGGTCTGAAGCTTTCTTT.

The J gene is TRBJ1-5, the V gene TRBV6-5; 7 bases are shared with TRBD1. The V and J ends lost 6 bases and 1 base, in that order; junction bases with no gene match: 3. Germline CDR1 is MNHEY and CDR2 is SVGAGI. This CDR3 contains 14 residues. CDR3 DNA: TGTGCCAGCAGCGACAGGGACAGCAATCAGCCCCAGCATTTT. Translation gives CASSDRDSNQPQHF.

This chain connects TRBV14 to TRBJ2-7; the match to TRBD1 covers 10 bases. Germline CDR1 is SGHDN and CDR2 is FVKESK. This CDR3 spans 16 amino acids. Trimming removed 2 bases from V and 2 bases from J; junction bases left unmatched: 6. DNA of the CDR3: TGTGCCAGCAGCCAATATCCGGGACAGGGGCCCTACGAGCAGTACTTC. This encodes CASSQYPGQGPYEQYF.

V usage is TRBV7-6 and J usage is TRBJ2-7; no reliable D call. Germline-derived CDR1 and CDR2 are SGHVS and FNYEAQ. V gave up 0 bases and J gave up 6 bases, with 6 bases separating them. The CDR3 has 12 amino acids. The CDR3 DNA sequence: TGTGCCAGCAGCTTAGCGTCCGGCGAGCAGTACTTC. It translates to CASSLASGEQYF.

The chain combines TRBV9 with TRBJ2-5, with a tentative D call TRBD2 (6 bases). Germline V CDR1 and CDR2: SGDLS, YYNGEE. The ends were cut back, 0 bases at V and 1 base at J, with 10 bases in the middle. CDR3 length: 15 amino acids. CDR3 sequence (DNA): TGTGCCAGCAGCGTAGTTGGGGGGTTCCAAGAGACCCAGTACTTC. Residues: CASSVVGGFQETQYF.

The CDR3 bases are TGTGCCAGTAGCCGCGCCGGGACAGGGGCCTACGAGCAGTACTTC. Translated, it gives CASSRAGTGAYEQYF. The V and J genes are TRBV19 and TRBJ2-7, with 10 bases lining up with TRBD1. V lost 6 bases and J lost 2; bases outside the gene matches: 7. Germline loops: CDR1 LNHDA, CDR2 SQIVND (reference sequence). CDR3 length: 15 residues. Combining the CDR3 with reference TRBV19 and TRBJ2-7 gives the whole variable domain DGGITQSPKYLFRKEGQNVTLSCEQNLNHDAMYWYRQDPGQGLRLIYYSQIVNDFQKGDIAEGYSVSREKKESFPLTVTSAQKNPTAFYLCASSRAGTGAYEQYFGPGTRLTVT.

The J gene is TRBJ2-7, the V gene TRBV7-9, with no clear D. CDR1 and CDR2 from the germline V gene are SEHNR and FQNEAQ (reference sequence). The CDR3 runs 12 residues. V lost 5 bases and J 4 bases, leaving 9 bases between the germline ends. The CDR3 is CASSPQEYEQYF. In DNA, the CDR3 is TGTGCCAGCAGCCCCCAGGAATACGAGCAGTACTTC. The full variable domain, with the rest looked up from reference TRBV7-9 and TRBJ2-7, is DTGVSQNPRHKITKRGQNVTFRCDPISEHNRLYWYRQTLGQGPEFLTYFQNEAQLEKSRLLSDRFSAERPKGSFSTLEIQRTEQGDSAMYLCASSPQEYEQYFGPGTRLTVT.

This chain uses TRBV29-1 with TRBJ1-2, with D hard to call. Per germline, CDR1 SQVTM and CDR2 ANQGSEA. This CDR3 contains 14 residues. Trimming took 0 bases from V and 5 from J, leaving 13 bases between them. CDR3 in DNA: TGCAGCGTTGAAGATCTCGGAGAGGAATATGGCTACACCTTC. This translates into CSVEDLGEEYGYTF.

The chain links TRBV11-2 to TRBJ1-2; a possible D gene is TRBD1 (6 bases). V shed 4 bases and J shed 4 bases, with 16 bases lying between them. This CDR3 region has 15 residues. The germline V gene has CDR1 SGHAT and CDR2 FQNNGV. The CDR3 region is CASSSISWGPYGYTF. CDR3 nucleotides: TGTGCCAGCAGCTCCATCTCGTGGGGGCCCTATGGCTACACCTTC.

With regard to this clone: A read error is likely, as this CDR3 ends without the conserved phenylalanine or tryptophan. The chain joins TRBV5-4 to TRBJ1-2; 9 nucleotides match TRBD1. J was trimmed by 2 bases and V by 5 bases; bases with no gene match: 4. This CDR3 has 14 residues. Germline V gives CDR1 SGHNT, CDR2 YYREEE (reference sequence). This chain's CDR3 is CASSDGTGNYGYTL. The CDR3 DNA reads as TGTGCCAGCAGTGACGGGACAGGGAACTATGGCTACACCCTC.

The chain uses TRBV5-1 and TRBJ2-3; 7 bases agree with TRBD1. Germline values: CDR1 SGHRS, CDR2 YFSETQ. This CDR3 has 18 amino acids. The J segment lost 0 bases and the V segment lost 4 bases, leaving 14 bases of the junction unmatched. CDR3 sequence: CASSQRRQGRDSTDTQYF. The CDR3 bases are TGCGCCAGCAGCCAACGCAGACAGGGAAGGGATAGCACAGATACGCAGTATTTT.

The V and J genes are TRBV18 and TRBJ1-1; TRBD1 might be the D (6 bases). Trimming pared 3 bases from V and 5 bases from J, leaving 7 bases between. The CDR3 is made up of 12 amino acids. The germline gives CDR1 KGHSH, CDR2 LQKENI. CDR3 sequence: CASSPQGTEAFF. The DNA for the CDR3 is TGTGCCAGCTCACCTCAGGGGACTGAAGCTTTCTTT.

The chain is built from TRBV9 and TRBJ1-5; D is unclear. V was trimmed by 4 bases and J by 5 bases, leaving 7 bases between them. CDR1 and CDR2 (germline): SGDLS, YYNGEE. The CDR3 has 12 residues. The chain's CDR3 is CASSPLDQPQHF. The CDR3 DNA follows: TGTGCCAGCAGCCCCCTCGATCAGCCCCAGCATTTT.

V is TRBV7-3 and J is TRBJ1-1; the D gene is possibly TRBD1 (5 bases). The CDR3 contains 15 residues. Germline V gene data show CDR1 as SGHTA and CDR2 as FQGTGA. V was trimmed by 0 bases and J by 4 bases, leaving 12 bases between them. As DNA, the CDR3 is TGTGCCAGCAGCTTAACGGGGGGTACCTTCACTGAAGCTTTCTTT. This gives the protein CASSLTGGTFTEAFF.

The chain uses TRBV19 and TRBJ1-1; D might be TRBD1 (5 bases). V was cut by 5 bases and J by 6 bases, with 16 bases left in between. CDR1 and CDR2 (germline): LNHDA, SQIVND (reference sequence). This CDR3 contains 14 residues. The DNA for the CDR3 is TGTGCCAGTAGTTCCCGGGACCGGGGCCCTGAAGCTTTCTTT. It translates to CASSSRDRGPEAFF.

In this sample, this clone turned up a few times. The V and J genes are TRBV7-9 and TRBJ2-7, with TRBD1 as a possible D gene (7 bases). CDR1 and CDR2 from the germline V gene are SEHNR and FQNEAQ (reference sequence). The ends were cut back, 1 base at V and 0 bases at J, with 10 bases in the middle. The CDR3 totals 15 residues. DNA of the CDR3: TGTGCCAGCAGCTTAGTGCGGGACAGCTCCTACGAGCAGTACTTC. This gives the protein CASSLVRDSSYEQYF.

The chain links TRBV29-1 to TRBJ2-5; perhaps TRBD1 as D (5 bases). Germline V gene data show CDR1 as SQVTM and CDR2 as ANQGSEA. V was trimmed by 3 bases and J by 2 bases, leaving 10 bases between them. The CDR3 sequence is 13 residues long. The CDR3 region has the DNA TGCAGCGTTGATGACGGACAACAAGAGACCCAGTACTTC. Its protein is CSVDDGQQETQYF. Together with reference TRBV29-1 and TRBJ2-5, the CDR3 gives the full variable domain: SAVISQKPSRDICQRGTSLTIQCQVDSQVTMMFWYRQQPGQSLTLIATANQGSEATYESGFVIDKFPISRPNLTFSTLTVSNMSPEDSSIYLCSVDDGQQETQYFGPGTRLLVL.